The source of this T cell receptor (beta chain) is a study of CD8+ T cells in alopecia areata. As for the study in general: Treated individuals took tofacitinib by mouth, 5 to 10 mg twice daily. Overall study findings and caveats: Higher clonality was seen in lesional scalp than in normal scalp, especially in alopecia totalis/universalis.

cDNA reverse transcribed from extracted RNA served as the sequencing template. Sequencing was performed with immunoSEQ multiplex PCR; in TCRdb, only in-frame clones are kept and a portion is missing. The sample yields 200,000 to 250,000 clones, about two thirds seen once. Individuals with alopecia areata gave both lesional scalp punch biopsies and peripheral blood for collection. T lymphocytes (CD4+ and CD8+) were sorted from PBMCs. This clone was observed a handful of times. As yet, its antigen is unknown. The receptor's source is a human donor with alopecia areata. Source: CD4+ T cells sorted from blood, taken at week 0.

Written as DNA, the CDR3 is TGTGCCACCCAACAGGGGTATAGCAATCAGCCCCAGCATTTT. Translated: CATQQGYSNQPQHF. V and J are TRBV10-3 and TRBJ1-5, with 7 nucleotides matching TRBD1. CDR3 length: 14 amino acids. J gave up 0 bases and V 10 bases, and 6 bases lay outside the gene matches. In germline, CDR1 is ENHRY, CDR2 SYGVKD.